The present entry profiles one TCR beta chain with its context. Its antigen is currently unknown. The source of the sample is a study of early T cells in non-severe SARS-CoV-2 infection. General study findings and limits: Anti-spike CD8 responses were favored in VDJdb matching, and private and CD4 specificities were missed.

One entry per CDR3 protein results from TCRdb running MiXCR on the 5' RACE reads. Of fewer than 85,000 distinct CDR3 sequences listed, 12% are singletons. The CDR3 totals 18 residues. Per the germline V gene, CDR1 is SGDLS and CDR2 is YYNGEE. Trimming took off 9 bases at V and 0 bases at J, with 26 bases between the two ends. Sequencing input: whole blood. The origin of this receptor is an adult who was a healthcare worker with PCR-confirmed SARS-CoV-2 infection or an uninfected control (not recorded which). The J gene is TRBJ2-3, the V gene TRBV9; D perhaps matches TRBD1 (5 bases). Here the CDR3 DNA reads TGTGCCACCCTAGGGGTTGTTCGGCATACCCTTAGCACAGATACGCAGTATTTT. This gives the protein CATLGVVRHTLSTDTQYF.